This TCR beta chain is drawn from a study of beta chain features in type 1 diabetes. General study points: PCR might pick shorter templates more often, in the same way for patients and controls. A greater similarity of naive, central memory and Treg TCRB repertoires was seen among patients than among healthy donors. In all four CD4+ subsets, TCRB CDR3 length was significantly, moderately reduced in type 1 diabetes.

Each sorted population was over 98% pure. All of the isolated RNA was reverse transcribed, so expressed TCRB transcripts were sequenced. The data were produced by immunoSEQ multiplex PCR, yet TCRdb's version contains in-frame clones alone and is incomplete. The sample consists of about 180,000 clones, 10% to 15% of them appearing once. The CDR3 is 12 amino acids. Germline CDR1 reads SQVTM; CDR2 reads ANQGSEA. V shed 6 bases and J 4 bases; nucleotides not matched to a gene: 3. Only a few counts were recorded for this clone. The antigen is unknown. This receptor was identified in a woman between 18 and 29 years old in good health. The rearrangement uses TRBV29-1 and TRBJ1-1, with 9 nucleotides matching TRBD1. The sequenced material came from central memory CD4+ T cells from blood. The CDR3 is CSVDRGSTEAFF. The CDR3, as DNA: TGCAGCGTAGACAGGGGGAGCACTGAAGCTTTCTTT.